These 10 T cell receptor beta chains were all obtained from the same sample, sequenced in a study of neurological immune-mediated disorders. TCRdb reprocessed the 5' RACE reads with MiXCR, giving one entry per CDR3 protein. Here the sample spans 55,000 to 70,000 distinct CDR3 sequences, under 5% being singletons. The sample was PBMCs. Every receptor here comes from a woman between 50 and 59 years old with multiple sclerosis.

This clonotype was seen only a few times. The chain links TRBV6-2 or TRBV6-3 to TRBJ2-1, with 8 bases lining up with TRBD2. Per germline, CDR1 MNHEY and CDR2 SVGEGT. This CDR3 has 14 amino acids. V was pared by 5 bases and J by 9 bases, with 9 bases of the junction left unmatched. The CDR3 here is CASSRRGARSEQFF. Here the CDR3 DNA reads TGTGCCAGCAGTCGGCGGGGGGCCAGGAGTGAGCAGTTCTTC.

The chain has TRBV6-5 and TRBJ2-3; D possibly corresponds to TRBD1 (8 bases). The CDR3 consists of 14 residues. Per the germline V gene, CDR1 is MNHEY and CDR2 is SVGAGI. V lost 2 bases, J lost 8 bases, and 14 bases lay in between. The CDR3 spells CASSYGTGGGTQYF. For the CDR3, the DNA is TGTGCCAGCAGTTACGGAACAGGGGGGGGTACGCAGTATTTT.

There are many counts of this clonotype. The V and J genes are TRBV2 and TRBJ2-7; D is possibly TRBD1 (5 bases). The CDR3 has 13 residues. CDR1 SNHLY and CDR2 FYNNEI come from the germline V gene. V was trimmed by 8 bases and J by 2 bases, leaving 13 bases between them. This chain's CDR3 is CASWGGITYEQYF. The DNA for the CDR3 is TGTGCCAGCTGGGGCGGAATTACCTACGAGCAGTACTTC.

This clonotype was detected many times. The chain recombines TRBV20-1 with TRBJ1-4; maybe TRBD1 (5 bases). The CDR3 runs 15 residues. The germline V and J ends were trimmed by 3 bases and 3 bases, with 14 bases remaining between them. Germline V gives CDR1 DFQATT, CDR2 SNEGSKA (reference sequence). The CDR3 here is CSASRLGAANEKLFF. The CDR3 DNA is TGCAGTGCTAGTAGGTTAGGGGCCGCTAATGAAAAACTGTTTTTT.

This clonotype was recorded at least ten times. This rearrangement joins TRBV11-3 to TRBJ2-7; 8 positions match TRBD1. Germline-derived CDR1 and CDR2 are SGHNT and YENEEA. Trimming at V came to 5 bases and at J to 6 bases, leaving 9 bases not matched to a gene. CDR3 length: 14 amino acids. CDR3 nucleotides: TGTGCCAGCAGCCGAACAGGGGGGTCGCGCGAGCAGTACTTC. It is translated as CASSRTGGSREQYF.

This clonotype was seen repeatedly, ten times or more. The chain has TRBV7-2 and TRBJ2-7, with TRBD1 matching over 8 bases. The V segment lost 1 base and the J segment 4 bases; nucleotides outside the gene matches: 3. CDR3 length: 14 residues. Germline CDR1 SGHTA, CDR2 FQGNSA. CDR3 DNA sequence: TGTGCCAGCAGCTTAGGCGGGACAGGATACGAGCAGTACGTC. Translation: CASSLGGTGYEQYV.

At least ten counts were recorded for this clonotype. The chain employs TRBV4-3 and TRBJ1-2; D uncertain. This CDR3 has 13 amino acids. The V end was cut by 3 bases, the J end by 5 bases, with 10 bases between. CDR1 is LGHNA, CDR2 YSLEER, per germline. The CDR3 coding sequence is TGCGCCAGCAGCCAGGACGTTCAGTATGGCTACACCTTC. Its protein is CASSQDVQYGYTF.

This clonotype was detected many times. CDR3 nucleotides: TGCAGTGCTAGAGATCAAAACAGTCGGTGGGGTCACACCGGGGAGCTGTTTTTT. Protein: CSARDQNSRWGHTGELFF. This chain connects TRBV20-1 to TRBJ2-2, with D unresolved. Germline-derived CDR1 and CDR2 are DFQATT and SNEGSKA (reference sequence). The CDR3 has 18 residues. Trimming left V 0 bases short and J 3 bases short, with 20 bases between.

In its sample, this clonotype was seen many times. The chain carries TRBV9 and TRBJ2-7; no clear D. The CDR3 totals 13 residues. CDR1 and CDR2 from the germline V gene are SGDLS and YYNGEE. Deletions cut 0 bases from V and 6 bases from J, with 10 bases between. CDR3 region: CASSVAPLLEQYF. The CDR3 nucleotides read TGTGCCAGCAGCGTAGCCCCCCTTCTCGAGCAGTACTTC. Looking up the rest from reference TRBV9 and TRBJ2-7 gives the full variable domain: DSGVTQTPKHLITATGQRVTLRCSPRSGDLSVYWYQQSLDQGLQFLIQYYNGEERAKGNILERFSAQQFPDLHSELNLSSLELGDSALYFCASSVAPLLEQYFGPGTRLTVT.

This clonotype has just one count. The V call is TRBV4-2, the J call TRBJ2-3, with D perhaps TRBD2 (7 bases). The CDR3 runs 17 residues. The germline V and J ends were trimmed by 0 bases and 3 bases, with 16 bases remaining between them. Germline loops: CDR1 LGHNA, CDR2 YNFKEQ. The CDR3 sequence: CASSQEGGGPITDTQYF. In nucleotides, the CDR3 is TGTGCCAGCAGCCAAGAAGGGGGGGGCCCCATTACAGATACGCAGTATTTT.